Shown below are 12 T cell receptor beta chains from a single sample sequenced in a study of CD8+CD57+ T cells in acquired aplastic anemia. Sequenced patients had shown CD8+CD57+ cell expansion by flow cytometry. For CDR3 and TCR beta VDJ profiling, genomic DNA was the template used. TCRdb reprocessed the reads via MiXCR and lists one record per CDR3 protein. The sample yields over 250,000 distinct CDR3 sequences, under 60% seen once. The sample was sorted CD4+, CD8+, or CD8+CD57+ T cells (not recorded which) from PBMCs. These receptors were collected from a human donor with aplastic anemia.

This clonotype was observed a single time. This rearrangement joins TRBV15 to TRBJ1-1; TRBD1 agrees at 9 bases. V shed 3 bases, J shed 2 bases, and the junction held 4 bases outside the gene matches. Germline assignment: CDR1 LNHNV and CDR2 YYDKDF (reference sequence). This CDR3 contains 15 residues. Written as DNA, the CDR3 is TGTGCCACCAGCAGTGTGACAGGGGGTAACACTGAAGCTTTCTTT. It yields the protein CATSSVTGGNTEAFF. Drawing the rest from reference TRBV15 and TRBJ1-1, the complete variable domain is DAMVIQNPRYQVTQFGKPVTLSCSQTLNHNVMYWYQQKSSQAPKLLFHYYDKDFNNEADTPDNFQSRRPNTSFCFLDIRSPGLGDTAMYLCATSSVTGGNTEAFFGQGTRLTVV.

V is TRBV7-2 and J is TRBJ1-1, with D possibly matching TRBD1 (5 bases). This CDR3 region has 14 residues. V was shortened by 5 bases and J by 5 bases, with 15 bases between the two germline ends. Germline values: CDR1 SGHTA, CDR2 FQGNSA. In DNA form, the CDR3 reads TGTGCCAGCAGCGGTCAGGGTCCGGGGACTGAAGCTTTCTTT. Protein product: CASSGQGPGTEAFF. Based on the CDR3 plus reference TRBV7-2 and TRBJ1-1, the full variable domain is GAGVSQSPSNKVTEKGKDVELRCDPISGHTALYWYRQSLGQGLEFLIYFQGNSAPDKSGLPSDRFSAERTGGSVSTLTIQRTQQEDSAVYLCASSGQGPGTEAFFGQGTRLTVV.

The V and J genes are TRBV25-1 and TRBJ2-2; D is possibly TRBD1 (6 bases). The CDR3 spans 14 residues. The V gene lost 1 base and the J gene lost 3 bases, with 6 bases spanning the gap. Germline V CDR1 and CDR2: MGHDK, SYGVNS. This chain's CDR3 is CASSESGDTGELFF. The CDR3 bases are TGTGCCAGCAGTGAATCAGGGGACACCGGGGAGCTGTTTTTT.

The chain has TRBV20-1 and TRBJ1-1, with TRBD1 matching over 9 bases. The CDR3 consists of 13 residues. Germline V lookup: CDR1 DFQATT, CDR2 SNEGSKA (reference sequence). V was clipped by 6 bases and J by 5 bases; unmatched bases: 7. The CDR3 region is CSASGDRETEAFF. CDR3 DNA sequence: TGCAGTGCCTCCGGGGACAGGGAGACTGAAGCTTTCTTT.

This clonotype was detected only once. Written as DNA, the CDR3 is TGCAGTGCTAGAGATAGCAGCAGAAGAAGTGGCTACACCTTC. Its protein product is CSARDSSRRSGYTF. V is TRBV20-1 and J is TRBJ1-2, with D unresolved. The germline V gene encodes CDR1 DFQATT and CDR2 SNEGSKA (reference sequence). CDR3 length: 14 residues. V shed 0 bases and J shed 7 bases, with 15 bases lying between them.

The V gene is TRBV9, the J gene TRBJ2-7; tentatively, D is TRBD1 (6 bases). The CDR3 extends over 14 amino acids. Trimming cost V 4 bases and J 3 bases, with 14 bases left between them. Germline loops: CDR1 SGDLS, CDR2 YYNGEE. CDR3 region: CASSPGGRGYEQYF. CDR3 sequence (DNA): TGTGCCAGCAGCCCAGGTGGCAGGGGCTACGAGCAGTACTTC.

In this sample, this clonotype turned up a few times. V and J are TRBV18 and TRBJ2-2; D is uncertain. The CDR3 is 10 amino acids. The V gene lost 4 bases and the J gene lost 7 bases, with 1 base spanning the gap. Germline V lookup: CDR1 KGHSH, CDR2 LQKENI. CDR3 sequence reads: CASSRGELFF. CDR3 DNA: TGTGCCAGCTCACGCGGGGAGCTGTTTTTT.

The chain recombines TRBV5-1 with TRBJ2-7, with 10 bases matching TRBD2. Germline V gene data show CDR1 as SGHRS and CDR2 as YFSETQ. V was pared by 10 bases and J by 5 bases, with 15 bases of the junction left unmatched. CDR3 length: 15 residues. The CDR3 DNA is TGCGCCGGCACCTTGGTCGGCCTAGCGGGAGACGAGCAGTACTTC. It encodes CAGTLVGLAGDEQYF.

This chain connects TRBV5-1 to TRBJ2-3; a weak D match, TRBD1 (6 bases). Trimming stripped 2 bases from V and 5 bases from J, with 12 bases between. The CDR3 runs 14 residues. From germline, CDR1 is SGHRS and CDR2 YFSETQ. CDR3 sequence reads: CASSLKTGLDTQYF. CDR3 sequence (DNA): TGCGCCAGCAGCTTAAAGACAGGTCTAGATACGCAGTATTTT. Supplemented by reference TRBV5-1 and TRBJ2-3, the full variable domain reads KAGVTQTPRYLIKTRGQQVTLSCSPISGHRSVSWYQQTPGQGLQFLFEYFSETQRNKGNFPGRFSGRQFSNSRSEMNVSTLELGDSALYLCASSLKTGLDTQYFGPGTRLTVL.

This clonotype has a count of ten or more. This sequence joins TRBV6-1 and TRBJ2-1; D unresolved. CDR1 is MNHNS and CDR2 is SASEGT in the germline V gene. V shed 4 bases and J shed 7 bases, with 20 bases lying between them. The CDR3 is made up of 16 amino acids. In DNA form, the CDR3 reads TGTGCCAGCAGTGTTCCTGGCGGAAATAGGGCAAATGAGCAGTTCTTC. The encoded protein is CASSVPGGNRANEQFF.

There are many counts of this clonotype. The CDR3 loop reads CASSLGTTLMRTDTQYF. The CDR3 DNA follows: TGTGCCAGCAGTTTGGGGACTACCCTGATGCGCACAGATACGCAGTATTTT. The chain combines TRBV27 with TRBJ2-3; 7 bases are a match to TRBD2. The J segment lost 1 base and the V segment lost 3 bases, leaving 10 bases of the junction unmatched. Germline values: CDR1 MNHEY, CDR2 SMNVEV (reference sequence). The CDR3 covers 17 residues.

The V gene is TRBV5-4, the J gene TRBJ2-3; no definite D call. Germline assignment: CDR1 SGHNT and CDR2 YYREEE (reference sequence). There are 11 residues in the CDR3. V was shortened by 5 bases and J by 11 bases, with 12 bases between the two germline ends. CDR3 sequence reads: CASSKVNEQYF. CDR3 DNA sequence: TGTGCCAGCAGTAAGGTCAATGAGCAGTATTTT.